This entry is about one T cell receptor beta chain. RNA, at about 0.5 to 1 ug, was reverse transcribed with random hexamers. TCRdb called the immunoSEQ multiplex PCR reads again in MiXCR, with one record for every CDR3 protein. The sample carries around 270,000 distinct CDR3 sequences, approximately 85% recorded once. These data originate in a study of CD8 T cells in Susac syndrome. Relapsing-remitting disease, either stable or active, was present in the multiple sclerosis controls, who were treatment-naive patients. Sequenced input: CD8+ T cells from PBMCs. This TCR derives from a human donor with multiple sclerosis.

CDR3 sequence: CASSYPRVGSYEQYF. The CDR3 nucleotides read TGTGCCAGCAGTTACCCCAGGGTCGGCTCCTACGAGCAGTACTTC. The rearrangement links TRBV6-2 or TRBV6-3 to TRBJ2-7; TRBD1 is a possible D gene (5 bases). Germline V CDR1 and CDR2: MNHEY, SVGEGT. The V end was cut by 2 bases, the J end by 0 bases, with 11 bases between. This CDR3 has 15 amino acids.